This is a list of T cell receptor beta chains from one sample in a study of cytomegalovirus exposure and HLA in healthy donors. TCRdb's copy holds only in-frame clones and misses some; the assay was immunoSEQ multiplex PCR. The sample shows 100,000 to 150,000 clones, roughly 80% of them seen only once. The sequencing sample was made of PBMCs. These TCRs come from a female donor in good health and CMV-seropositive. CDR3s include the opening cysteine and the closing phenylalanine or tryptophan. The D gene is left open where the match is weak. Size tells how often a clone was seen (once, few, many) or the class of an expanded clone, and some rows leave it out.

v_call	d_call	clone_size	j_call	cdr3_nt	cdr3_aa
TRBV4-1	-	-	TRBJ1-3	TGCGCCAGCAGCCGCCCGGGGGGAAATAGGTTCGGAAACACCATATATTTT	CASSRPGGNRFGNTIYF
TRBV19	TRBD1	once	TRBJ1-6	TGTGCCACCCACCGAGGGGGCAGGGTGGTAGATTCACCCCTCCACTTT	CATHRGGRVVDSPLHF
TRBV19	TRBD1	-	TRBJ2-2	TGTGCCAGTAGTCGGACAGGGGGGCACACCGGGGAGCTGTTTTTT	CASSRTGGHTGELFF
TRBV18	-	-	TRBJ2-1	TGTGCCAGCTCACCTATTTCATGGGGGGACAATGAGCAGTTCTTC	CASSPISWGDNEQFF
TRBV2	-	-	TRBJ1-5	TGTGCCAGCAGTGAATCGCAGGGAAATCAGCCCCAGCATTTT	CASSESQGNQPQHF
TRBV7-9	TRBD1	-	TRBJ1-5	TGTGCCAGCAGCTTTCGACAGGGGACATATAGCAATCAGCCCCAGCATTTT	CASSFRQGTYSNQPQHF
TRBV7-2	TRBD2	-	TRBJ2-3	TGTGCCAGCAGCTTCTCGCTAGCGGTAGATACGCAGTATTTT	CASSFSLAVDTQYF
TRBV7-6	TRBD2	-	TRBJ2-3	TGTGCCAGCAGCTTAGGGCCTAGCGGGGGGCCAGATACGCAGTATTTT	CASSLGPSGGPDTQYF
TRBV5-1	TRBD2	-	TRBJ2-5	TGCGCCAGCAGCTGGGGGATCATACTAGCGGGGGCTCAAGAGACCCAGTACTTC	CASSWGIILAGAQETQYF
TRBV18	TRBD1	-	TRBJ2-7	TGTGCCAGCTCACCACCGGCAGGGGGCCCCTCCCACGAGCAGTACTTC	CASSPPAGGPSHEQYF
TRBV7-8	TRBD1	-	TRBJ1-6	TGTGCCAGCAGACCAATGGGGGACAGGGGGGAATCACCCCTCCACTTT	CASRPMGDRGESPLHF
TRBV18	TRBD1	-	TRBJ2-7	TGTGCCAGCTCACCAAGGGACAGTGGATACGAGCAGTACTTC	CASSPRDSGYEQYF
TRBV30	-	-	TRBJ2-7	TGTGCCTGGGGTGTAGGGCAGGGCTACGAGCAGTACTTC	CAWGVGQGYEQYF
TRBV10-3	-	-	TRBJ1-1	TGTGCCATCAGTGCGGCCAGGGATATCACTGAAGCTTTCTTT	CAISAARDITEAFF
TRBV10-3	-	-	TRBJ2-7	TGTGCCATCAGTGCCGACAGGTTTCAGTACTTC	CAISADRFQYF
TRBV7-2	TRBD2	-	TRBJ2-7	TGTGCCAGCAGCTTTAGCGGGGGGGCGAGAGGCGAGCAGTACTTC	CASSFSGGARGEQYF
TRBV14	-	-	TRBJ2-6	TGTGCCAGCAGCCGGGCGGGAAGAGGTGGGGCCAACGTCCTGACTTTC	CASSRAGRGGANVLTF
TRBV18	TRBD1	-	TRBJ1-5	TGTGCCAGCTCACCTGGACAGGCGACCTCCCAGCCCCAGCATTTT	CASSPGQATSQPQHF
TRBV27	-	-	TRBJ2-7	TGTGCCAGCAGTCCCACAGGGAGGGGGACCTACGAGCAGTACTTC	CASSPTGRGTYEQYF
TRBV18	-	-	TRBJ1-1	TGTGCCAGCTCACCGCTCGCCCGCGGTGCTGAAGCTTTCTTT	CASSPLARGAEAFF
TRBV5-1	-	-	TRBJ1-1	TGCGCCAGCAGCTTGATGGACAGAACTGAAGCTTTCTTT	CASSLMDRTEAFF
TRBV18	TRBD1	-	TRBJ1-2	TGTGCCAGCTCACCAACAGGGGGCAGGTATGGCTACACCTTC	CASSPTGGRYGYTF
TRBV29-1	-	-	TRBJ2-3	TGCAGCGTTGAATCTACTAAAACAGATACGCAGTATTTT	CSVESTKTDTQYF
TRBV7-2	-	-	TRBJ2-3	TGTGCCAGCAGCTTCGGACACTTGCAAGGAGATACGCAGTATTTT	CASSFGHLQGDTQYF
TRBV6-4	TRBD1	-	TRBJ1-1	TGTGCCAGCAGTTCTCAGGGGGGCACTGAAGCTTTCTTT	CASSSQGGTEAFF
TRBV4-2	-	-	TRBJ1-1	TGTGCCAGCACCCCCCAGGGGTACGATGAAGCTTTCTTT	CASTPQGYDEAFF
TRBV7-9	TRBD1	-	TRBJ1-2	TGTGCCAGCAGCAATCCGGGACAGGAAGGGGGCTACACCTTC	CASSNPGQEGGYTF
TRBV2	-	once	TRBJ2-3	TGTGCCAGCAGTGGGGGGGGCCCCGGTGGAGATACGCAGTATTTT	CASSGGGPGGDTQYF
TRBV6-1	-	-	TRBJ1-2	TGTGCCAGCAGTGAAGCGTTGACACGTAACTATGGCTACACCTTC	CASSEALTRNYGYTF
TRBV19	-	-	TRBJ1-5	TGTGCCAGTAGTCAGGGGAGCCAGCCCCAGCATTTT	CASSQGSQPQHF
TRBV10-3	-	-	TRBJ1-5	TGTGCCATCTCCGCGGGGGATAATCAGCCCCAGCATTTT	CAISAGDNQPQHF
TRBV18	TRBD1	-	TRBJ1-5	TGTGCCAGCTCAGCCTCGGACAGGGGGAATCAGCCCCAGCATTTT	CASSASDRGNQPQHF
TRBV10-1	-	-	TRBJ1-1	TGCGCCAGCAGCCCCAGGGTAGACACTGAAGCTTTCTTT	CASSPRVDTEAFF
TRBV19	-	-	TRBJ1-5	TGTGCCAGTAGTATAGTATATCAGCCCCAGCATTTT	CASSIVYQPQHF
TRBV10-3	TRBD1	-	TRBJ1-4	TGTGCCATCAGTGACTCAGGGGGTCGTAATGAAAAACTGTTTTTT	CAISDSGGRNEKLFF
TRBV30	-	-	TRBJ1-5	TGTGCCTGGAGCCAGGACAGTAATCAGCCCCAGCATTTT	CAWSQDSNQPQHF
TRBV6-1	-	-	TRBJ2-5	TGTGCCAGCAGTGCTCAGTACCAAGAGACCCAGTACTTC	CASSAQYQETQYF
TRBV6-6	-	-	TRBJ2-2	TGTGCCAGCAGTCCACAGGGATTCACCGGGGAGCTGTTTTTT	CASSPQGFTGELFF
TRBV12-5	-	-	TRBJ1-5	TGTGCTAGTGGTTTTAACAGGGCGGATCAGCCCCAGCATTTT	CASGFNRADQPQHF
TRBV19	-	-	TRBJ1-1	TGTGCCAGTAGTACGACAAAGCGAAACAGGGCCCACGAGGCTTTCTTT	CASSTTKRNRAHEAFF
TRBV5-4	TRBD2	-	TRBJ2-7	TGTGCCAGCAGCGACGGGAGGACTAGCGGGACCTACGAGCAGTACTTC	CASSDGRTSGTYEQYF
TRBV11-1	TRBD1	-	TRBJ1-5	TGTGCCAGCAGTCCGACAGGGGAGCGCAATCAGCCCCAGCATTTT	CASSPTGERNQPQHF
TRBV4-2	TRBD1	-	TRBJ2-3	TGTGCCAGCAGCCACCGGGACAGGATTAGCGATACGCAGTATTTT	CASSHRDRISDTQYF
TRBV5-1	-	-	TRBJ1-1	TGCGCCAGCAGCTTTATAGGGCTACAGGGATTTAACACTGAAGCTTTCTTT	CASSFIGLQGFNTEAFF
TRBV19	-	-	TRBJ2-4	TGTGCCAGTAGTGACCCCCTAGATATCAAAAACATTCAGTACTTC	CASSDPLDIKNIQYF
TRBV29-1	-	-	TRBJ1-1	TGCAGCGTTGAAGGGGCGCTGTACACTGAAGCTTTCTTT	CSVEGALYTEAFF
TRBV7-8	-	-	TRBJ2-3	TGTGCCAGCAGCTTAGGCAGAACAGATACGCAGTATTTT	CASSLGRTDTQYF
TRBV19	-	-	TRBJ1-5	TGTGCCAGTAGTATGGTCGGGTCCGGCAATCAGCCCCAGCATTTT	CASSMVGSGNQPQHF
TRBV18	TRBD2	-	TRBJ2-5	TGTGCCAGCTCACCTGTATACAGCGGGGGGGACCAAGAGACCCAGTACTTC	CASSPVYSGGDQETQYF
TRBV2	TRBD1	-	TRBJ2-1	TGTGCCAGCAGTGAAAGGACAGGGAGGCAGTTCTTC	CASSERTGRQFF
TRBV7-3	-	-	TRBJ1-6	TGTGCCAGCAGCTTAGGACAGTTCAATTCACCCCTCCACTTT	CASSLGQFNSPLHF
TRBV6-6	-	once	TRBJ1-5	TGTGCCAGCATTGAGCAGGCTCATCAGCCCCAGCATTTT	CASIEQAHQPQHF
TRBV5-1	TRBD1	-	TRBJ2-3	TGCGCCAGCAGCACGGGACAGGGGGCAGATACGCAGTATTTT	CASSTGQGADTQYF